This paragraph reports one T cell receptor (beta chain). Antigen unknown. The method was immunoSEQ multiplex PCR; TCRdb's version includes in-frame clones alone and lacks a portion of them. Altogether tens of thousands of clones are present, 86% being singletons, with the ten largest covering approximately 25%. This sample was taken from a study of OX40 agonist ivuxolimab in advanced cancers. Study-wide context: An anti-OX40 (CD134) antibody with agonistic activity, ivuxolimab, was administered to patients. Patients received ivuxolimab, an intravenous treatment, every 2 weeks at 0.01 to 10 mg/kg. Of mixed ages from about 20 to 80 and averaging about 56 years, the group was just under 85% male.

The CDR3 consists of 15 residues. V lost 5 bases to trimming and J lost 5 bases; unmatched junction nucleotides: 7. Germline CDR1 is SGHAT and CDR2 is FQNNGV. General study points: Averaged across samples, CD8+ T cells carried more expanded clones than CD4+ did.

The sample in question was CD4+ or CD8+ T cells sorted from blood, obtained in a trial of the OX40 agonist ivuxolimab. The TCR sequence derives from an adult with an advanced solid tumor such as melanoma, head and neck, liver or kidney cancer. This chain connects TRBV11-2 to TRBJ2-1; TRBD2 matches at 9 bases. CDR3 sequence (DNA): TGTGCCAGCAGCCTAGGGGCGGGAGGGGACAATGAGCAGTTCTTC. It translates to CASSLGAGGDNEQFF.